A selection of T cell receptor beta chains follows, all from one sample in a study of blood T cell repertoires in COVID-19. The protocol was immunoSEQ multiplex PCR, while the TCRdb copy is restricted to in-frame clones and leaves out a portion. The sample consists of 250,000 to 350,000 clones, around nine tenths of them appearing once. The sample comprised peripheral blood. These TCRs come from a woman aged 60 to 75 with acute or convalescent COVID-19. Both conserved end residues are part of each CDR3. D genes are given only for firm matches. Only part of the rows carry a size: once, few, many, or a class if the clone is expanded.

d_call	v_call	clone_size	j_call	cdr3_aa	cdr3_nt
NA	TRBV30	NA	TRBJ1-1	CAWSFDKDTEAFF	TGTGCCTGGAGTTTTGACAAGGACACTGAAGCTTTCTTT
TRBD1	TRBV10-3	few	TRBJ2-2	CAISDSGQGDRGAVF	TGTGCCATCAGTGATTCAGGACAGGGAGACCGGGGAGCTGTTTTT
NA	TRBV27	NA	TRBJ2-1	CASSTRPGSYNEQFF	TGTGCCAGCAGTACTCGACCGGGCTCCTACAATGAGCAGTTCTTC
TRBD1	TRBV9	NA	TRBJ2-7	CASSVGGTGGNYEQYF	TGTGCCAGCAGCGTCGGAGGGACAGGGGGTAACTACGAGCAGTACTTC
TRBD1	TRBV2	NA	TRBJ1-2	CASSEAARDSWRGYTF	TGTGCCAGCAGTGAAGCGGCCAGGGACAGTTGGAGAGGCTACACCTTC
NA	TRBV2	NA	TRBJ1-6	CASSGLTDNSPLHF	TGTGCCAGCAGTGGACTGACAGATAATTCACCCCTCCACTTT
TRBD1	TRBV5-1	once	TRBJ1-6	CASNPGQENSPLHF	TGCGCCAGCAACCCGGGACAGGAAAATTCACCCCTCCACTTT
TRBD1	TRBV3-1/TRBV3-2	NA	TRBJ1-4	CASSQRGQGKLFF	TGTGCCAGCAGCCAAAGGGGACAGGGAAAACTGTTTTTT
TRBD1	TRBV5-1	NA	TRBJ1-1	CASSIGQGETEAFF	TGCGCCAGCAGCATCGGACAGGGCGAGACTGAAGCTTTCTTT
NA	TRBV27	few	TRBJ2-7	CASSFVGQTYEQYF	TGTGCCAGCAGTTTTGTAGGACAGACCTACGAGCAGTACTTC
NA	TRBV28	NA	TRBJ2-7	CASSSTGTPVYEQYF	TGTGCCAGCAGTTCCACCGGGACACCGGTCTACGAGCAGTACTTC
NA	TRBV4-3	NA	TRBJ1-1	CASSQEITGGTEAFF	TGCGCCAGCAGCCAAGAAATAACTGGAGGCACTGAAGCTTTCTTT
NA	TRBV7-9	NA	TRBJ1-5	CASSPRGNNQPQHF	TGTGCCAGCAGCCCAAGGGGCAACAATCAGCCCCAGCATTTT
NA	TRBV19	NA	TRBJ2-7	CASKAGARVGSYEQYF	TGTGCCAGTAAGGCAGGGGCCCGTGTAGGCTCCTACGAGCAGTACTTC
NA	TRBV2	NA	TRBJ1-5	CASNRGGGLYQPQHF	TGTGCCAGCAACCGGGGCGGGGGGCTATATCAGCCCCAGCATTTT
NA	TRBV18	NA	TRBJ1-1	CASSSGVGAQSSTTEAFF	TGTGCCAGCTCATCGGGGGTAGGAGCTCAGTCGAGTACCACTGAAGCTTTCTTT
NA	TRBV4-2	NA	TRBJ2-7	CASSQGERGLRNYEQYF	TGTGCCAGCAGCCAAGGGGAAAGGGGACTGAGGAACTACGAGCAGTACTTC
NA	TRBV4-3	NA	TRBJ1-2	CASSQDDSPNYGYTF	TGCGCCAGCAGCCAAGATGACAGCCCCAACTATGGCTACACCTTC
NA	TRBV11-2	NA	TRBJ2-1	CASSFEGPSYNEQFF	TGTGCCAGCAGCTTTGAGGGTCCATCCTACAATGAGCAGTTCTTC
NA	TRBV18	NA	TRBJ1-1	CASSPGESTEAFF	TGTGCCAGCTCACCAGGAGAAAGCACTGAAGCTTTCTTT
TRBD1	TRBV3-1/TRBV3-2	NA	TRBJ2-2	CASSQGKGGHTGELFF	TGTGCCAGCAGCCAAGGGAAAGGGGGCCACACCGGGGAGCTGTTTTTT
NA	TRBV27	NA	TRBJ2-2	CASSLEVPGELFF	TGTGCCAGCAGTTTAGAGGTCCCCGGGGAGCTGTTTTTT
TRBD1	TRBV7-9	NA	TRBJ1-5	CASSSGQGDSNQPQHF	TGTGCCAGCAGCTCAGGACAGGGCGATAGCAATCAGCCCCAGCATTTT
TRBD1	TRBV9	NA	TRBJ2-1	CAGQGAQVCNNEQFF	TGTGCAGGACAGGGGGCGCAGGTTTGTAACAATGAGCAGTTCTTC
NA	TRBV7-8	once	TRBJ1-2	CASSGGRGGGYTF	TGTGCCAGCAGTGGCGGGAGAGGGGGTGGCTACACCTTC
NA	TRBV2	NA	TRBJ1-2	CAIQGGADGYTF	TGTGCCATTCAAGGGGGGGCCGATGGCTACACCTTC
NA	TRBV28	NA	TRBJ1-4	CASSFTGGIYEKLFF	TGTGCCAGCAGTTTTACGGGGGGGATTTACGAAAAACTGTTTTTT
NA	TRBV2	NA	TRBJ1-4	CASSERAGVNEKLFF	TGTGCCAGCAGTGAGAGGGCAGGGGTGAATGAAAAACTGTTTTTT
NA	TRBV5-4	NA	TRBJ1-2	CASSLWGGNYGYTF	TGTGCCAGCAGCTTGTGGGGGGGTAACTATGGCTACACCTTC
NA	TRBV19	few	TRBJ1-2	CASRVAAYGYTF	TGTGCCAGCCGGGTCGCGGCTTATGGCTACACCTTC
TRBD1	TRBV25-1	NA	TRBJ2-7	CASSPRDRTYEQYF	TGTGCCAGCAGTCCCCGGGACAGGACCTACGAGCAGTACTTC
NA	TRBV7-9	NA	TRBJ1-2	CASSLRQPGTYGYTF	TGTGCCAGCAGCTTACGGCAACCGGGAACCTATGGCTACACCTTC
NA	TRBV7-4	once	TRBJ2-7	CASSFVRRSRPYEQYF	TGTGCCAGCAGCTTTGTAAGACGGTCCAGGCCCTACGAGCAGTACTTC
NA	TRBV12-3/TRBV12-4	NA	TRBJ2-5	CASSLGQQETQYF	TGTGCCAGCAGTTTGGGCCAGCAAGAGACCCAGTACTTC
TRBD2	TRBV7-2	few	TRBJ2-1	CASSFELAGRNEQFF	TGTGCCAGCAGCTTCGAACTAGCGGGGCGCAATGAGCAGTTCTTC
TRBD1	TRBV28	NA	TRBJ2-1	CASRTGGWEQFF	TGTGCCAGCCGGACAGGGGGCTGGGAGCAGTTCTTC
TRBD1	TRBV6-4	NA	TRBJ1-2	CASTQTGGGGAEGYTF	TGTGCCAGCACCCAGACAGGGGGCGGGGGGGCAGAAGGCTACACCTTC
TRBD1	TRBV7-8	NA	TRBJ1-5	CASSAPGQGAHQPQHF	TGTGCCAGCAGCGCGCCGGGACAGGGGGCCCATCAGCCCCAGCATTTT
NA	TRBV9	few	TRBJ2-7	CASSGWGEYEQYF	TGTGCCAGCTCTGGCTGGGGCGAATACGAGCAGTACTTC
TRBD2	TRBV7-2	NA	TRBJ2-1	CASSLTPGLAGSSRDEQFF	TGTGCCAGCAGCCTCACCCCCGGACTAGCGGGGAGCTCCCGGGATGAGCAGTTCTTC
TRBD1	TRBV3-1/TRBV3-2	NA	TRBJ2-5	CASSQRDSPQETQYF	TGTGCCAGCAGCCAGAGGGACAGCCCCCAAGAGACCCAGTACTTC
NA	TRBV5-1	NA	TRBJ2-2	CASSGGRLPGELFF	TGCGCCAGCAGCGGAGGCCGACTGCCTGGGGAGCTGTTTTTT
TRBD1	TRBV18	NA	TRBJ1-1	CASSPKGQGPEAFF	TGTGCCAGCTCACCAAAAGGACAGGGGCCTGAAGCTTTCTTT
NA	TRBV28	NA	TRBJ1-4	CASSKTGTTNEKLFF	TGTGCCAGCAGTAAGACCGGGACAACTAATGAAAAACTGTTTTTT
TRBD2	TRBV5-1	few	TRBJ2-1	CASSLELAGDEQFF	TGCGCCAGCAGCTTGGAGCTAGCGGGAGATGAGCAGTTCTTC
NA	TRBV7-2	NA	TRBJ1-3	CASTLGGTTGNTIYF	TGTGCCAGCACCCTCGGGGGGACGACTGGAAACACCATATATTTT
NA	TRBV9	NA	TRBJ1-1	CASSVGAALDTEAFF	TGTGCCAGCAGCGTAGGGGCAGCTCTCGATACTGAAGCTTTCTTT
NA	TRBV28	once	TRBJ1-3	CASSSHSRGNTIYF	TGTGCCAGCAGTTCGCACAGTCGGGGAAACACCATATATTTT
NA	TRBV4-3	NA	TRBJ1-4	CASSQKGTTAGGEKLFF	TGCGCCAGCAGCCAGAAGGGAACGACAGCCGGTGGGGAAAAACTGTTTTTT